This entry features one TCR beta chain sequence. The target antigen is unknown. This table comes from immunoSEQ multiplex PCR, and its TCRdb copy is limited to in-frame clones, with some not included. The data hold about 2.4 million clones, with around 90% observed a single time. This record belongs to a study of shared clonotypes between healthy human individuals. Notes on the study in general: Sampling used blood alone; tissue repertoires probably differ. Even with large depth, rarefaction showed that sorted-subset sequencing was incomplete.

CDR1 and CDR2 (germline): SNHLY, FYNNEI. V was clipped by 8 bases and J by 2 bases; unmatched bases: 4. This CDR3 has 14 amino acids. The study separated CD4+ cells into CD45RA+ naive and CD45RA-negative memory subsets. The chain employs TRBV2 and TRBJ2-7, with 12 bases aligning to TRBD2. The sequenced sample was naive CD4+ T cells sorted from blood. Subset reported: CD45RA+ positively selected. This sequence was found in a man aged 18 to 30 in good health. The CDR3 sequence: CASFWTSGAYEQYF. The CDR3 region has the DNA TGTGCCAGCTTCTGGACTAGCGGGGCCTACGAGCAGTACTTC.